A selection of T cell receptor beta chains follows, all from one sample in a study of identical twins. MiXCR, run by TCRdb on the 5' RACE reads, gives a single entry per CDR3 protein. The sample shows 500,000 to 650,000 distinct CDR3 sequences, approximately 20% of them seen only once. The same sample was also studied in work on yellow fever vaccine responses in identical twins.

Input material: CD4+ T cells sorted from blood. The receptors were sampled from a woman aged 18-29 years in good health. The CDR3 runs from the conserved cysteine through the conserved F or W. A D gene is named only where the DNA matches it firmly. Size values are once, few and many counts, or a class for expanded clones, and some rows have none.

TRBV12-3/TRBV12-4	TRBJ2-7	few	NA	TGTGCCAGCAGCCCCGGGCTGGGCCGACACTACGAGCAGTACTTC	CASSPGLGRHYEQYF
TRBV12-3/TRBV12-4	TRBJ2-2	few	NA	TGTGCCAGCAGTCCAACAGGGGGAGGGACCGGGGAGCTGTTTTTT	CASSPTGGGTGELFF
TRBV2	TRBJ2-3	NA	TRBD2	TGTGCCAGCAAGCGGGATATCACAGATACGCAGTATTTT	CASKRDITDTQYF
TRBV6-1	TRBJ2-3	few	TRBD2	TGTGCCAGCACGGGGGGTTATTTGGATACGCAGTATTTT	CASTGGYLDTQYF
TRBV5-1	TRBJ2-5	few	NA	TGCGCCAGCAGCTTGGGGTCAAGCCAAGAGACCCAGTACTTC	CASSLGSSQETQYF
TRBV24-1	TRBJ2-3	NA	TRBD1	TGTGCCACCAGTGATGCGGGACAGGGCATTTTATTTACGCAGTATTTT	CATSDAGQGILFTQYF
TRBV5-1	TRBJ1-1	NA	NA	TGCGCCAGCGCTTCTTCCCTGGAAGGATTGAACACTGAAGCTTTCTTT	CASASSLEGLNTEAFF
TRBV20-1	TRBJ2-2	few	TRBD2	TGCAGTGCTAGATGGGGGGGGAACACCGGGGAGCTGTTTTTT	CSARWGGNTGELFF
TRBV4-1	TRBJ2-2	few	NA	TGCGCCAGCAGCCAAGTTGGGGAAACGAACACCGGGGAGCTGTTTTTT	CASSQVGETNTGELFF
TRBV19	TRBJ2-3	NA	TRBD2	TGTGCCAGTAGAACCGGTGGTAGCGGGTACACAGATACGCAGTATTTT	CASRTGGSGYTDTQYF
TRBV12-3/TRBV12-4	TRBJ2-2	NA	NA	TGTGCCAGCAGTGCCGGACGGGGAAAGAACACCGGGGAGCTGTTTTTT	CASSAGRGKNTGELFF
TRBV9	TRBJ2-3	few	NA	TGTGCCAGCAGCGAGACTAGTTTCCCAGATACGCAGTATTTT	CASSETSFPDTQYF
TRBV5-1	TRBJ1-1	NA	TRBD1	TGCGCCAGCAGCTTGTGGGGACAGGGAAACACTGAAGCTTTCTTT	CASSLWGQGNTEAFF
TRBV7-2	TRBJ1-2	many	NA	TGTGCCAGCAGCTTAGTCGAGGGAAACTATGGCTACACCTTC	CASSLVEGNYGYTF
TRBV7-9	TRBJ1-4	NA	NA	TGTGCCAGCAGCGAGCCCCGGGGGCGGAGGAGTGAAAAACTGTTTTTT	CASSEPRGRRSEKLFF
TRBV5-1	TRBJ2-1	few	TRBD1	TGCGCCAGCAGCTTGAGGCGGACAGGGCCCTACAATGAGCAGTTCTTC	CASSLRRTGPYNEQFF
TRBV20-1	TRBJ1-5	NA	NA	TGCAGTGCCAAAAGGGGCGGGCCCGATCAGCCCCAGCATTTT	CSAKRGGPDQPQHF
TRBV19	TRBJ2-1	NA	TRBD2	TGTGCCAGTAGTCCGACCGCGAGCGGGAGTAAGTTCTTC	CASSPTASGSKFF
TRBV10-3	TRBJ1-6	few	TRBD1	TGTGCCATCAGTGAGCTGGGGGACAGGGTTAATTCACCCCTCCACTTT	CAISELGDRVNSPLHF
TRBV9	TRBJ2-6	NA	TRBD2	TGTGCCAGCAGCGTAGCTACGGGGGTAGCGGGAGGTGGGGCCAACGTCCTGACTTTC	CASSVATGVAGGGANVLTF
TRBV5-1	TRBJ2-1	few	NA	TGCGCCAGCAGCACCTCCTCAGCGGGGCAGTTCTTC	CASSTSSAGQFF
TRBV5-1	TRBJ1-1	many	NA	TGTGCCAGCAGTTTAGCTCAGGGGAACACTGAAGCTTTCTTT	CASSLAQGNTEAFF
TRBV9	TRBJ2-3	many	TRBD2	TGTGCCAGCAGCCCCCTCGGGAGGGCCCCAGATACGCAGTATTTT	CASSPLGRAPDTQYF
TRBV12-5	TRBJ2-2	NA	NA	TGTGCTAGTGGTTTGGTAGCTAGCGCCCTCACCGGGGAGCTGTTTTTT	CASGLVASALTGELFF
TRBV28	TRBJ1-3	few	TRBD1	TGTGCCAGTGGGTCGGGACAGATCTCTGGAAACACCATATATTTT	CASGSGQISGNTIYF
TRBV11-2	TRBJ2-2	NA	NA	TGTGCCAGCAGCTCGGGACTTCCCACCGGGGAGCTGTTTTTT	CASSSGLPTGELFF
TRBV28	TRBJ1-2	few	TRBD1	TGTGCCAGCAGTAAGAGACAGGGTGGGTTTGGCTACACCTTC	CASSKRQGGFGYTF
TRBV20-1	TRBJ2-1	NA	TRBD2	TGCAGTGCTAGAGCAGGACTAGCGGGAGTGGGGGAGCAGTTCTTC	CSARAGLAGVGEQFF
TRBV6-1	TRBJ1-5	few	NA	TGTGCCAGCAGTGGGAGGGAGGCAGGGGATAGCAATCAGCCCCAGCATTTT	CASSGREAGDSNQPQHF
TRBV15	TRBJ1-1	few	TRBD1	TGTGCCACCAGCAGGGACAGGGTGAACACTGAAGCTTTCTTT	CATSRDRVNTEAFF
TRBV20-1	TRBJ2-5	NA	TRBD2	TGCAGTGCTTGGACTAGCGGGATCAACTACCAAGAGACCCAGTACTTC	CSAWTSGINYQETQYF
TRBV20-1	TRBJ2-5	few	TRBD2	TGCAGTGCTAGAGAGACTAGCGGGAGAAAGGAGACCCAGTACTTC	CSARETSGRKETQYF